The rows below give T cell receptor beta chains drawn from one sample of a study of human T cells and chemical hapten exposure. TCRdb re-called the RACE reads through MiXCR, storing one row per CDR3 protein. The table lists fewer than 150,000 distinct CDR3 sequences, around an eighth of them singletons. This sample comprised whole blood, obtained in connection with sensitization to the hapten diphenylcyclopropenone (DPC). These receptors all stem from a woman under 30 with alopecia areata. Some clones in this sample may be carry-over from other donors' samples. The CDR3 runs from the conserved cysteine through the conserved F or W. D genes are given only for firm matches. The size entry is marked missing in some rows and otherwise reads once, few, many or a size class.

D,size,V,J,CDR3,DNA
NA,few,TRBV3-1,TRBJ1-3,CASSPTLRGASGNTIYF,TGTGCCAGCAGCCCAACCCTTCGGGGAGCCTCTGGAAACACCATATATTTT
NA,NA,TRBV6-8,TRBJ2-5,CATPGRHQETQYF,TGTGCCACCCCGGGACGGCACCAAGAGACCCAGTACTTC
NA,few,TRBV7-2,TRBJ2-5,CASSFESPPMETQYF,TGTGCCAGCAGCTTCGAGTCTCCCCCCATGGAGACCCAGTACTTC
NA,NA,TRBV5-8,TRBJ2-7,CASSLDGSAALGPLF,TGTGCCAGCAGCTTGGACGGGAGTGCCGCCCTGGGGCCCCTCTTC
NA,few,TRBV6-5,TRBJ2-3,CASSLQGAGTDTQYF,TGTGCCAGCAGTCTTCAGGGAGCTGGAACAGATACGCAGTATTTT
NA,NA,TRBV3-1,TRBJ1-2,CASGRSGGNYGYTF,TGTGCCAGCGGCCGGTCCGGGGGTAACTATGGCTACACCTTC
NA,NA,TRBV28,TRBJ1-5,CASSSKQPQHF,TGTGCCAGCAGCTCCAAACAGCCCCAGCATTTT
TRBD2,few,TRBV2,TRBJ2-7,CASSLLPSGGGSNRGEQYF,TGTGCCAGCAGTCTCCTTCCTAGCGGCGGCGGGAGTAACCGGGGCGAGCAGTACTTC
TRBD2,NA,TRBV27,TRBJ2-3,CASTPGGLLDTQYF,TGTGCCAGCACGCCGGGGGGGCTCCTAGATACGCAGTATTTT
NA,many,TRBV12-3/TRBV12-4,TRBJ1-6,CASSFSLNSPLHF,TGTGCCAGCAGTTTTTCGCTTAACTCACCCCTCCACTTT
TRBD1,few,TRBV30,TRBJ1-5,CAWKQGAGQPQHF,TGTGCCTGGAAGCAGGGGGCAGGACAGCCCCAGCATTTT
NA,NA,TRBV3-2,TRBJ2-7,CASSQVPGQKGTYEQYF,TGTGCCAGCAGCCAAGTCCCGGGACAGAAAGGGACCTACGAGCAGTACTTC
TRBD2,few,TRBV20-1,TRBJ2-1,CSATAGGLGNEQFF,TGCAGTGCTACCGCGGGGGGGCTTGGGAATGAGCAGTTCTTC
TRBD1,few,TRBV7-6,TRBJ2-2,CASSSYRGQGAGELFF,TGTGCCAGCAGCTCGTACAGGGGGCAGGGCGCCGGGGAGCTGTTTTTT
TRBD2,few,TRBV7-6,TRBJ2-7,CASSFTSGGAFYEQYF,TGTGCCAGCAGCTTTACTAGCGGGGGGGCCTTCTACGAGCAGTACTTC
NA,few,TRBV4-1,TRBJ1-3,CASSQDLWAGSQGNTIYF,TGCGCCAGCAGCCAGGATTTATGGGCAGGATCACAAGGAAACACCATATATTTT
TRBD1,many,TRBV6-2/TRBV6-3,TRBJ1-2,CASNIDRGHGYTF,TGTGCCAGCAACATCGACAGGGGGCATGGCTACACCTTC
NA,few,TRBV6-2/TRBV6-3,TRBJ1-5,CASRLAGVDQPQHF,TGTGCCAGCCGCCTAGCAGGGGTTGATCAGCCCCAGCATTTT
NA,many,TRBV4-1,TRBJ2-1,CASSQDARLYNEQFF,TGCGCCAGCAGCCAAGACGCCAGGCTTTACAATGAGCAGTTCTTC
NA,NA,TRBV9,TRBJ2-1,CASSAEGTGRVYNEQFF,TGTGCCAGCAGCGCGGAGGGCACAGGGAGGGTCTACAATGAGCAGTTCTTC
NA,many,TRBV12-3/TRBV12-4,TRBJ2-2,CASRERASLNGELFF,TGTGCCAGCAGGGAGCGGGCGAGCCTGAACGGGGAGCTGTTTTTT
NA,NA,TRBV5-1,TRBJ2-2,CASSPRRTNTGELFF,TGCGCCAGCAGCCCCCGACGTACGAACACCGGGGAGCTGTTTTTT
TRBD2,many,TRBV9,TRBJ2-1,CASSVSGGALSTYNEQFF,TGTGCCAGCAGCGTTAGCGGGGGGGCCTTATCGACCTACAATGAGCAGTTCTTC
NA,NA,TRBV28,TRBJ1-1,CASSERGRGPLNTEAFF,TGTGCCAGCAGTGAGAGGGGTAGAGGACCTTTGAACACTGAAGCTTTCTTT
TRBD1,few,TRBV20-1,TRBJ2-7,CSARDRVYEQYF,TGCAGTGCCCGAGACAGGGTCTACGAGCAGTACTTC
TRBD1,few,TRBV9,TRBJ1-2,CASTGQETNYGYTF,TGTGCCAGCACGGGACAGGAGACCAACTATGGCTACACCTTC
TRBD2,few,TRBV9,TRBJ2-2,CASSSRGAGTGELFF,TGTGCCAGCAGCTCGCGGGGGGCCGGGACCGGGGAGCTGTTTTTT
NA,few,TRBV20-1,TRBJ2-5,CSARRGGTSQETQYF,TGCAGTGCTAGAAGGGGGGGGACATCGCAAGAGACCCAGTACTTC
NA,NA,TRBV3-1,TRBJ2-3,CASSQHAGSTDTQYF,TGTGCCAGCAGCCAGCACGCGGGGAGCACAGATACGCAGTATTTT
NA,NA,TRBV7-8,TRBJ1-2,CASSLVALGNGYTF,TGTGCCAGCAGCTTAGTAGCATTGGGGAATGGCTACACCTTC
NA,NA,TRBV14,TRBJ1-6,CASSQVAGLGSPLHF,TGTGCCAGCAGCCAAGTAGCAGGGCTTGGATCACCCCTCCACTTT
NA,few,TRBV7-3,TRBJ2-2,CASSASAGELFF,TGTGCCAGCAGCGCCAGCGCCGGGGAGCTGTTTTTT
NA,few,TRBV19,TRBJ1-6,CASSTGSRGWNSPLHF,TGTGCCAGTAGTACGGGGTCGAGGGGTTGGAATTCACCCCTCCACTTT
NA,many,TRBV20-1,TRBJ2-3,CSARAPRSTDTQYF,TGCAGTGCTAGAGCTCCGAGGTCCACAGATACGCAGTATTTT
TRBD1,few,TRBV18,TRBJ2-1,CASSTRDRLGNEQFF,TGTGCCAGCTCAACCCGGGACAGGCTTGGGAATGAGCAGTTCTTC
TRBD2,many,TRBV11-3,TRBJ2-3,CASSSTSGGDTQYF,TGTGCCAGCAGCTCCACTAGCGGGGGAGATACGCAGTATTTT
NA,many,TRBV28,TRBJ2-5,CASSSAGETQYF,TGTGCCAGCAGTTCGGCGGGAGAGACCCAGTACTTC
NA,NA,TRBV11-2,TRBJ2-7,CASSLRRGYEQYF,TGTGCCAGCAGCCTCCGCAGGGGCTACGAGCAGTACTTC
NA,few,TRBV25-1,TRBJ2-3,CASSRRVVTDTQYF,TGTGCCAGCAGCCGCAGGGTTGTCACAGATACGCAGTATTTT
TRBD1,few,TRBV15,TRBJ1-6,CATSREPPGQGWLSPLHF,TGTGCCACCAGCAGAGAGCCCCCGGGACAGGGGTGGTTATCACCCCTCCACTTT
NA,NA,TRBV4-1,TRBJ2-2,CASSQESNANTGELFF,TGCGCCAGCAGCCAAGAGAGTAACGCCAACACCGGGGAGCTGTTTTTT
TRBD1,NA,TRBV2,TRBJ1-1,CASSDPASGDSQAFF,TGTGCCAGCAGTGACCCTGCGTCGGGGGACAGCCAAGCTTTCTTT
TRBD1,NA,TRBV11-2,TRBJ2-5,CASSSPTGPETQYF,TGTGCCAGCAGCTCTCCGACAGGGCCGGAGACCCAGTACTTC
TRBD1,NA,TRBV7-2,TRBJ2-1,CASSLDPGQTYNEQFF,TGTGCCAGCAGCTTAGACCCGGGACAGACTTACAATGAGCAGTTCTTC
NA,few,TRBV29-1,TRBJ1-2,CSVESPGNYGYTF,TGCAGCGTTGAAAGCCCAGGGAACTATGGCTACACCTTC
NA,few,TRBV6-5,TRBJ2-4,CARFTGEEDDIQYF,TGTGCCAGATTTACCGGGGAAGAGGATGACATTCAGTACTTC
NA,few,TRBV19,TRBJ1-4,CASSIHSSPGEKLFF,TGTGCCAGTAGTATCCACAGTTCGCCGGGAGAAAAACTGTTTTTT
TRBD1,NA,TRBV28,TRBJ1-5,CASSLGGGGRNQPQHF,TGTGCCAGCAGTTTGGGAGGGGGCGGGCGCAATCAGCCCCAGCATTTT
NA,few,TRBV5-5,TRBJ1-6,CASSRDTTSLSSYNSPLHF,TGTGCCAGCAGCCGGGACACCACCTCCTTGAGCTCCTATAATTCACCCCTCCACTTT
TRBD2,few,TRBV6-2/TRBV6-3,TRBJ2-7,CASRQTSGGLYEQYF,TGTGCCAGCAGACAGACTAGCGGGGGCCTTTACGAGCAGTACTTC
NA,many,TRBV6-4,TRBJ2-1,CASSSDSPPYNEQFF,TGTGCCAGCAGTTCCGACAGCCCCCCCTACAATGAGCAGTTCTTC
NA,NA,TRBV7-9,TRBJ2-3,CASSLANIVTKQTDTQYF,TGTGCCAGCAGCTTAGCGAATATTGTCACGAAGCAAACAGATACGCAGTATTTT
NA,NA,TRBV7-2,TRBJ2-2,CASSLDPGGANTGELFF,TGTGCCAGCAGCTTAGACCCCGGCGGGGCGAACACCGGGGAGCTGTTTTTT
NA,NA,TRBV7-8,TRBJ2-3,CASSIRPFTDTQYF,TGTGCCAGCAGCATCAGGCCCTTTACAGATACGCAGTATTTT
NA,NA,TRBV25-1,TRBJ2-1,CASSESGGPFSYNEQFF,TGTGCCAGCAGTGAATCCGGGGGACCATTCTCCTACAATGAGCAGTTCTTC
NA,few,TRBV4-3,TRBJ1-2,CASSQELVSNYGYTF,TGCGCCAGCAGCCAAGAATTGGTGTCTAACTATGGCTACACCTTC
NA,NA,TRBV18,TRBJ2-5,CASSPPARPKGETQYF,TGTGCCAGCTCGCCCCCTGCGAGGCCAAAGGGGGAGACCCAGTACTTC
TRBD1,NA,TRBV7-9,TRBJ1-3,CASSRTGSGNTIYF,TGTGCCAGCAGCCGGACAGGATCTGGAAACACCATATATTTT
NA,NA,TRBV2,TRBJ1-2,CASSDQPGRNYGYTF,TGTGCCAGCAGTGACCAACCTGGACGGAACTATGGCTACACCTTC